The T cell receptor (beta chain) described here comes from a study of blood T cell repertoires in COVID-19. About the research overall: COVID-19 samples collected from the United States, Italy and Spain covered acute and convalescent phases.

In the source study's methods: How many nucleated cells were present was estimated from reference gene primer amplification. Only in-frame clones appear in the TCRdb table, and some are missing; sequencing was by immunoSEQ multiplex PCR. V and J calls and clone size follow that table, whereas D and trimming were derived from the DNA. The data contain approximately 270,000 clones, 85% to 90% of them singletons. The study drew participants aged roughly 18 to 95 years from fewer than 30 US areas. The germline V gene encodes CDR1 MDHEN and CDR2 SYDVKM. There are 13 residues in the CDR3. J was trimmed by 0 bases and V by 11 bases; bases with no gene match: 4.

The chain couples TRBV28 to TRBJ1-5; 7 positions match TRBD1. The sample was PBMCs or T cells enriched from blood (not recorded which). The sequence was obtained from a woman aged 60-70 years who had recovered from COVID-19. The CDR3 DNA follows: TGTGCCGCCGGGACAGATAGCAATCAGCCCCAGCATTTT. Amino acids: CAAGTDSNQPQHF.